Presented here are 18 T cell receptor beta chains from one specimen sequenced in a study of regulatory T cells in long-lasting Graves disease. The sample's time point: newly diagnosed GD, antithyroid drugs for less than 3 months. Construction of the TCR library relied on RNA isolated from PBMCs. Construction of TCR beta libraries relied on iRepertoire HTBI primers and on Arm-PCR targeting CDR3 regions. TCRdb independently ran MiXCR on the multiplex PCR reads; one entry per CDR3 protein. The sample includes around 500,000 distinct CDR3 sequences, 13% seen only once; the top ten take 10%. These data were likewise used in another study, on T cells in Graves' hyperthyroidism and ophthalmopathy.

The material was peripheral blood mononuclear cells (PBMCs), obtained at new diagnosis, from a patient treated with antithyroid drugs. The origin of the receptors is a man aged 25-40 years with Graves disease.

Many counts were recorded for this clonotype. The V call is TRBV20-1, the J call TRBJ2-3; the D call may be TRBD1 or TRBD2 (5 bases each). The CDR3 loop spans 18 amino acids. From germline, CDR1 is DFQATT and CDR2 SNEGSKA (reference sequence). Trimming shortened V by 3 bases and J by 4 bases, and 26 bases separated the two germline ends. Here the CDR3 DNA reads TGCAGTGCTAGGGACACTCACCCCGGACTCGCACGAGCAGATACGCAGTATTTT. This gives the protein CSARDTHPGLARADTQYF.

This clonotype was observed many times. V and J are TRBV29-1 and TRBJ2-1; 15 bases are shared with TRBD2. Per germline, CDR1 SQVTM and CDR2 ANQGSEA. The CDR3 contains 16 residues. J was trimmed by 1 base and V by 3 bases; bases with no gene match: 1. DNA for the CDR3: TGCAGCGTTGACGGGACTAGCGGGAGGTCCTACAATGAGCAGTTCTTC. This sequence encodes CSVDGTSGRSYNEQFF.

This clonotype occurred many times. J is TRBJ2-3 and V is TRBV5-1, with D maybe TRBD2 (6 bases). V lost 4 bases and J lost 1, with 16 bases in between. The CDR3 is 16 residues long. The germline gives CDR1 SGHRS, CDR2 YFSETQ. CDR3 in DNA: TGCGCCAGCAGCGAAGGGCAACGGGAGCGCACAGATACGCAGTATTTT. It specifies CASSEGQRERTDTQYF.

This clonotype has ten or more counts. The rearrangement joins TRBV7-9 to TRBJ1-4; D is unresolved. CDR1 is SEHNR and CDR2 is FQNEAQ in the germline V gene (reference sequence). Trimming removed 1 base at V and 0 bases at J, with 15 bases between. There are 18 residues in the CDR3. The CDR3 region has the DNA TGTGCCAGCAGCTTAGTTTCCCGGACGGAAGCAACTAATGAAAAACTGTTTTTT. Protein product: CASSLVSRTEATNEKLFF. Looking up the rest from reference TRBV7-9 and TRBJ1-4 gives the full variable domain: DTGVSQNPRHKITKRGQNVTFRCDPISEHNRLYWYRQTLGQGPEFLTYFQNEAQLEKSRLLSDRFSAERPKGSFSTLEIQRTEQGDSAMYLCASSLVSRTEATNEKLFFGSGTQLSVL.

This clonotype appeared many times. This chain joins TRBV27 and TRBJ2-1, with D possibly TRBD2 on 5 matching bases. The CDR3 loop spans 16 amino acids. CDR1 and CDR2 from the germline V gene are MNHEY and SMNVEV (reference sequence). The V gene lost 2 bases and the J gene lost 4 bases, with 15 bases spanning the gap. CDR3: CASSLVPVDYYNEQFF. The DNA for the CDR3 is TGTGCCAGCAGTTTAGTTCCCGTTGACTATTACAATGAGCAGTTCTTC.

Many counts were recorded for this clonotype. V and J are TRBV5-1 and TRBJ2-7; D gene unclear. This CDR3 has 13 amino acids. Germline V CDR1 and CDR2: SGHRS, YFSETQ. The V end was cut by 1 base, the J end by 2 bases, with 7 bases between. CDR3 bases: TGCGCCAGCAGCTTGTACGGACCCTACGAGCAGTACTTC. It encodes CASSLYGPYEQYF.

The gene calls are TRBV2 and TRBJ2-5; 7 positions agree with TRBD1. After removal of 7 bases from V and 2 bases from J, the junction contained 7 bases not matched to a gene. CDR1 and CDR2 (germline): SNHLY, FYNNEI. This CDR3 spans 14 amino acids. CDR3 DNA sequence: TGTGCCAGCAAGGGGGCTATAGTACAAGAGACCCAGTACTTC. This translates into CASKGAIVQETQYF.

This clonotype has at least ten counts. V gene TRBV27 combines with J gene TRBJ2-2; the match to TRBD2 covers 11 bases. The J segment lost 7 bases and the V segment lost 4 bases, leaving 8 bases of the junction unmatched. Germline CDR1 MNHEY, CDR2 SMNVEV (reference sequence). The CDR3 is made up of 16 amino acids. CDR3 sequence reads: CASSSPTSGIFGELFF. In nucleotides, the CDR3 is TGTGCCAGCAGTTCCCCGACTAGCGGGATTTTCGGGGAGCTGTTTTTT.

In this sample, this clonotype turned up many times. In DNA form, the CDR3 reads TGCAGTGCCACCACGGACAGTCAAGAGACCCAGTACTTC. This sequence encodes CSATTDSQETQYF. The chain recombines TRBV20-1 with TRBJ2-5; tentative D call: TRBD1 (6 bases). Germline values: CDR1 DFQATT, CDR2 SNEGSKA (reference sequence). The CDR3 totals 13 residues. Trimming left V 6 bases short and J 2 bases short, with 13 bases between.

This chain joins TRBV20-1 and TRBJ2-5; the match to TRBD2 covers 7 bases. V trimming: 6 bases; J trimming: 0 bases; junction bases outside the gene matches: 22. The CDR3 runs to 19 residues. CDR1 is DFQATT and CDR2 is SNEGSKA in the germline V gene (reference sequence). This CDR3 is CSATLWSKNLLAYQETQYF. DNA of the CDR3: TGCAGTGCCACCTTATGGTCAAAGAATTTACTAGCGTACCAAGAGACCCAGTACTTC.

This clonotype was seen ten or more times. The gene calls are TRBV7-6 and TRBJ1-1, with unresolved D. The V gene lost 3 bases and the J gene lost 3 bases, with 8 bases spanning the gap. The germline gives CDR1 SGHVS, CDR2 FNYEAQ. This CDR3 is built from 13 residues. The CDR3 DNA reads as TGTGCCAGCAGCTTGGTGAGGGACACTGAAGCTTTCTTT. Amino acid sequence: CASSLVRDTEAFF.

The V and J genes are TRBV9 and TRBJ1-3, with 7 bases fitting TRBD1. The CDR3 is 14 residues long. With 0 bases clipped from V and 4 bases from J, the junction kept 1 base outside the gene matches. From germline, CDR1 is SGDLS and CDR2 YYNGEE. The CDR3 region is CASSVAGGGNTIYF. CDR3 bases: TGTGCCAGCAGCGTAGCAGGGGGGGGAAACACCATATATTTT.

This clonotype was picked up many times. The rearrangement uses TRBV12-3 or TRBV12-4 and TRBJ1-1; tentatively, D is TRBD1 (5 bases). With 6 bases removed from V and 5 bases from J, the gap between germline ends came to 16 bases. CDR3 length equals 14 residues. CDR3: CASSLGGGGTEAFF. In DNA form, the CDR3 reads TGTGCCAGCAGCCTGGGGGGGGGAGGTACTGAAGCTTTCTTT.

This clonotype was seen only a few times. This chain uses TRBV19 with TRBJ2-7; TRBD2 matches at 13 bases. The CDR3 has 14 residues. The J segment lost 6 bases and the V segment lost 3 bases, leaving 2 bases of the junction unmatched. In germline, CDR1 is LNHDA, CDR2 SQIVND (reference sequence). The CDR3 coding sequence is TGTGCCAGTAGTATGACTAGCGGGAGGAGCGAGCAGTACTTC. Protein: CASSMTSGRSEQYF.

The V call is TRBV2, the J call TRBJ2-1; TRBD2 matches at 12 bases. The germline V gene encodes CDR1 SNHLY and CDR2 FYNNEI. The CDR3 extends over 14 amino acids. J gave up 8 bases and V 8 bases, and 7 bases lay outside the gene matches. The CDR3 nucleotides are TGTGCCAGCCTGACTAGCGGGAGTGTTGATGAGCAGTTCTTC. It yields the protein CASLTSGSVDEQFF.

This clonotype was recorded at least ten times. The chain is built from TRBV7-3 and TRBJ1-2; no clear D gene. The CDR3 sequence is 13 residues long. Germline CDR1 and CDR2: SGHTA and FQGTGA. V shed 5 bases and J shed 4 bases, with 11 bases lying between them. The DNA of the CDR3 is TGTGCCAGCAGCCACGCCGAGGGCTATGGCTACACCTTC. Translating gives CASSHAEGYGYTF.

With respect to this clonotype: No conserved phenylalanine or tryptophan ends this CDR3, so it is likely a read error. The CDR3 sequence: CASSFVSSNQPQHS. CDR3 sequence (DNA): TGTGCCAGCAGTTTTGTCAGCAGCAATCAGCCCCAGCATTCT. The rearrangement joins TRBV2 to TRBJ1-5; D unclear. V was pared by 5 bases and J by 1 base, with 9 bases between. In germline, CDR1 is SNHLY, CDR2 FYNNEI. CDR3 size: 14 residues.

The table lists this clonotype with a few counts. J is TRBJ1-1 and V is TRBV15, with 10 bases matching TRBD1. Germline trimming cut 2 bases from V and 11 bases from J; bases unmatched to any gene: 5. Germline assignment: CDR1 LNHNV and CDR2 YYDKDF (reference sequence). The CDR3 length is 13 residues. CDR3 DNA: TGTGCCACCAGCAGACGGACAGGGGGTTTGGCTTTCTTT. This translates into CATSRRTGGLAFF. The full variable domain, its missing parts supplied by reference TRBV15 and TRBJ1-1, is DAMVIQNPRYQVTQFGKPVTLSCSQTLNHNVMYWYQQKSSQAPKLLFHYYDKDFNNEADTPDNFQSRRPNTSFCFLDIRSPGLGDTAMYLCATSRRTGGLAFFGQGTRLTVV.